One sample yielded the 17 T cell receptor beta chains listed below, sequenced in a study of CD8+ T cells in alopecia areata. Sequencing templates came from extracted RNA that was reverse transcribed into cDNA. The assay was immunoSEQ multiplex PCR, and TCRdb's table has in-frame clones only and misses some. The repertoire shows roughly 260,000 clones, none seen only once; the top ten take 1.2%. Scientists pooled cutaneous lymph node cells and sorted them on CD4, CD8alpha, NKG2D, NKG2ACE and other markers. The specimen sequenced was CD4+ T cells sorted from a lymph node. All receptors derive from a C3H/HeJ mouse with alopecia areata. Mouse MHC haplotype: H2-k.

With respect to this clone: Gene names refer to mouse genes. Incomplete CDR3 DNA: TGCACCTGCCAGACTGGGAAGAGCTCCTAT. Protein: CTCQTGKSSY. The complete CDR3 reads CTCQTGKSSYEQYF. V is TRBV1 and J is TRBJ2-7; 7 bases match TRBD2. The read falls 4 residues short of the CDR3 end, and the missing part is taken from the germline J gene. The CDR3 extends over 14 amino acids. Losses at the gene ends were 8 bases for V and 0 bases for J; bases not matched to a gene: 7. Germline-derived CDR1 and CDR2 are NSQYPW and LRSPGD (reference sequence).

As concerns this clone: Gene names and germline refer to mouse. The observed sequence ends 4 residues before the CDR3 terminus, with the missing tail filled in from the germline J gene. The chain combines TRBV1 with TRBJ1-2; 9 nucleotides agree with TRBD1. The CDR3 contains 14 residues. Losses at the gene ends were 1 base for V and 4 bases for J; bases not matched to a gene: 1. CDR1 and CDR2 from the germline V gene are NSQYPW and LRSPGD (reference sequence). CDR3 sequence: CTCSAATGGSDYTF. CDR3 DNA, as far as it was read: TGCACCTGCAGTGCAGCGACAGGGGGCTCC.

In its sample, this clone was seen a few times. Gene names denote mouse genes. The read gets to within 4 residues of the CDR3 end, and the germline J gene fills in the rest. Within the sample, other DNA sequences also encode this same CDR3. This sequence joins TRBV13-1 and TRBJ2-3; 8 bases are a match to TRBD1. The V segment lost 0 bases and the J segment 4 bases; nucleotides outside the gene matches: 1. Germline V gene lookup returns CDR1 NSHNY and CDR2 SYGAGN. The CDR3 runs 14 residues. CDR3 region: CASSDAGGPETLYF. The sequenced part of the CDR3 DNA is TGTGCCAGCAGTGATGCAGGGGGCCCAGAA.

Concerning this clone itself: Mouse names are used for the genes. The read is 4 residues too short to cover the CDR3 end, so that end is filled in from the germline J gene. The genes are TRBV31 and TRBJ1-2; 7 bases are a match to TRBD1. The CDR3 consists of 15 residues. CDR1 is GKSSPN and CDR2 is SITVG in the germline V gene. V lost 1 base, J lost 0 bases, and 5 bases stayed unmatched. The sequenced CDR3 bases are TGTGCCTGGAGTCCGGACAGGAATGCAAACTCC. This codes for CAWSPDRNANS. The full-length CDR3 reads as CAWSPDRNANSDYTF.

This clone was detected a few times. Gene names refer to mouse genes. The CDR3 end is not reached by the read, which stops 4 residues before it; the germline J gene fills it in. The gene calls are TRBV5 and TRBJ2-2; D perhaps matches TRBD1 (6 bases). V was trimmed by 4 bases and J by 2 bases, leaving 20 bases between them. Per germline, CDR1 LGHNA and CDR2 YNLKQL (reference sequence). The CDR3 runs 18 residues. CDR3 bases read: TGTGCCAGCAGCCCAACCTCCCCAGGGGCCGGTAACACCGGG. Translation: CASSPTSPGAGNTG. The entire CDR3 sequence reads CASSPTSPGAGNTGQLYF.

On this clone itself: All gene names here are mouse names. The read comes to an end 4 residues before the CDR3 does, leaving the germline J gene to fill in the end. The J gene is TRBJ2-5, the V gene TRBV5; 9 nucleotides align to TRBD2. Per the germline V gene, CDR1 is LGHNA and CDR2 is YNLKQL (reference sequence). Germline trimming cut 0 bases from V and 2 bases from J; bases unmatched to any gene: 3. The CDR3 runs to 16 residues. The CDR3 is CASSQETGGLQDTQYF. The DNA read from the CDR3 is TGTGCCAGCAGCCAAGAAACTGGGGGGCTCCAAGAC.

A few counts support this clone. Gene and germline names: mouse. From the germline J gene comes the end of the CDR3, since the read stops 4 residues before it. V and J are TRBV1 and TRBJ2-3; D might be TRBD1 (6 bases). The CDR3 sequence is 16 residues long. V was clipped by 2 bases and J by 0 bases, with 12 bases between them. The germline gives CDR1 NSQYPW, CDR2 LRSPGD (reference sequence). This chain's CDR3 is CTCSAITGSSAETLYF. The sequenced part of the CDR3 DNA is TGCACCTGCAGTGCAATCACAGGGTCGAGTGCAGAA.

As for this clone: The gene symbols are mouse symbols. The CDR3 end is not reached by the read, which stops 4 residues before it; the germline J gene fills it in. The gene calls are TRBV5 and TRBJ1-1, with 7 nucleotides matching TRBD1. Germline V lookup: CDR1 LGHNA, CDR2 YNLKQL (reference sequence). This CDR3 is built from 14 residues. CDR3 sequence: CASSQETGETEVFF. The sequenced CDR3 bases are TGTGCCAGCAGCCAAGAAACAGGGGAGACA.

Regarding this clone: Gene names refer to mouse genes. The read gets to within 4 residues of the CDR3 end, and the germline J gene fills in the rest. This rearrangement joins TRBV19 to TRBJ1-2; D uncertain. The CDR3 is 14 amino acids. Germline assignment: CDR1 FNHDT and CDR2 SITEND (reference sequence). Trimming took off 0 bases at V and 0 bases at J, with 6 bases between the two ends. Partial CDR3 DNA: TGTGCCAGCAGTATAGACAGAACAAACTCC. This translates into CASSIDRTNS. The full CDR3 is CASSIDRTNSDYTF.

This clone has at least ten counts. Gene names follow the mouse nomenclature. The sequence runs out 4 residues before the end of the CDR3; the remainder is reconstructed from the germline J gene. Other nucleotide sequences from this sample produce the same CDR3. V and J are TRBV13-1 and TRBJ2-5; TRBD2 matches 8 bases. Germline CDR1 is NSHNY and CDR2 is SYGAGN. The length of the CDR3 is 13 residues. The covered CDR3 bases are TGTGCCAGCAGTGGACTGGGGAGGGAC. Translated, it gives CASSGLGRD. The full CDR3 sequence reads CASSGLGRDTQYF.

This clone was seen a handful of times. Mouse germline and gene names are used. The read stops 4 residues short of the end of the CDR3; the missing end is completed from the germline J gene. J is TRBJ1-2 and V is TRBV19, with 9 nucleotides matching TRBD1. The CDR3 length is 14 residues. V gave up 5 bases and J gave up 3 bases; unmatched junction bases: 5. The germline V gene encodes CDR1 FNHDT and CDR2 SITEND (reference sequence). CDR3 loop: CASSHRGRDSDYTF. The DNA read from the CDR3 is TGTGCCAGCAGCCACAGGGGGCGCGACTCC.

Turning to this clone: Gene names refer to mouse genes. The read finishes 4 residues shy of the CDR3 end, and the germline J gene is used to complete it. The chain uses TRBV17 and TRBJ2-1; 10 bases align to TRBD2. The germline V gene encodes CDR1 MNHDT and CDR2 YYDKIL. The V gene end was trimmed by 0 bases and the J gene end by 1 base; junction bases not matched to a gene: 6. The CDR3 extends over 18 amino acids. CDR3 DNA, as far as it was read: TGTGCTAGCAGTAGAGATCTCTGGACTGGGGGCAACTATGCT. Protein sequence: CASSRDLWTGGNYA. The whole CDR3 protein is CASSRDLWTGGNYAEQFF.

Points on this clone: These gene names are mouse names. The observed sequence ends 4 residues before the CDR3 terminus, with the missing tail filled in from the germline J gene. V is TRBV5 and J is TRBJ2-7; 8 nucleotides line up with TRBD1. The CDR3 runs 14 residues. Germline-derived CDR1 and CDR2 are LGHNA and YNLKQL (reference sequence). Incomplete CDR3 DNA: TGTGCCAGCAGCCAAGATGGACAGGGCCAT. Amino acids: CASSQDGQGH. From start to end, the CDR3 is CASSQDGQGHEQYF.

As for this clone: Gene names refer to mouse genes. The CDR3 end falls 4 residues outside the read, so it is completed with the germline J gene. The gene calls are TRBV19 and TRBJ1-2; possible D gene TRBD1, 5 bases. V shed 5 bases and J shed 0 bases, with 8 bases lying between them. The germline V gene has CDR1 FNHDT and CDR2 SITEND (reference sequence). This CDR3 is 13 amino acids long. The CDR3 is CASSRDPNSDYTF. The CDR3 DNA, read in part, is TGTGCCAGCAGCAGGGATCCAAACTCC.

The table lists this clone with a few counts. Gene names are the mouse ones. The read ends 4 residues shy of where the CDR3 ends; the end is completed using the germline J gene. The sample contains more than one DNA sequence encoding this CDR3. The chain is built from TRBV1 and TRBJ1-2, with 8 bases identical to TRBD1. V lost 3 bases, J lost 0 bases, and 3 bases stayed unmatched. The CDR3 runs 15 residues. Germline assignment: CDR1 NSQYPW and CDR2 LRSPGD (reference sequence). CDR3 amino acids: CTCSAQQGANSDYTF. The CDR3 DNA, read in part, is TGCACCTGCAGTGCTCAACAGGGGGCAAACTCC.

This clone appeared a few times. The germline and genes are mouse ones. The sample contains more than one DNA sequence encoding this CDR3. The CDR3: CAWSLGQTNSDYTF. The sequenced CDR3 bases are TGTGCCTGGAGTCTGGGGCAGACAAACTCC. V usage is TRBV31 and J usage is TRBJ1-2; D possibly corresponds to TRBD1 (5 bases). From the germline J gene comes the end of the CDR3, since the read stops 4 residues before it. V lost 0 bases and J lost 0, with 8 bases in between. The CDR3 length is 14 residues. Germline CDR1 reads GKSSPN; CDR2 reads SITVG.

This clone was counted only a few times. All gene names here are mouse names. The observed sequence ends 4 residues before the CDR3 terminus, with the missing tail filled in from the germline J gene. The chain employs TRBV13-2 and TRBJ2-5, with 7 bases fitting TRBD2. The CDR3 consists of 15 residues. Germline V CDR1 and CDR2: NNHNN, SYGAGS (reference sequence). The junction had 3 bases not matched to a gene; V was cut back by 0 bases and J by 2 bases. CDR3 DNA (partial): TGTGCCAGCGGTGATGTCTGGGGGTCCCAAGAC. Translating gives CASGDVWGSQD. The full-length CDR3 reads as CASGDVWGSQDTQYF.